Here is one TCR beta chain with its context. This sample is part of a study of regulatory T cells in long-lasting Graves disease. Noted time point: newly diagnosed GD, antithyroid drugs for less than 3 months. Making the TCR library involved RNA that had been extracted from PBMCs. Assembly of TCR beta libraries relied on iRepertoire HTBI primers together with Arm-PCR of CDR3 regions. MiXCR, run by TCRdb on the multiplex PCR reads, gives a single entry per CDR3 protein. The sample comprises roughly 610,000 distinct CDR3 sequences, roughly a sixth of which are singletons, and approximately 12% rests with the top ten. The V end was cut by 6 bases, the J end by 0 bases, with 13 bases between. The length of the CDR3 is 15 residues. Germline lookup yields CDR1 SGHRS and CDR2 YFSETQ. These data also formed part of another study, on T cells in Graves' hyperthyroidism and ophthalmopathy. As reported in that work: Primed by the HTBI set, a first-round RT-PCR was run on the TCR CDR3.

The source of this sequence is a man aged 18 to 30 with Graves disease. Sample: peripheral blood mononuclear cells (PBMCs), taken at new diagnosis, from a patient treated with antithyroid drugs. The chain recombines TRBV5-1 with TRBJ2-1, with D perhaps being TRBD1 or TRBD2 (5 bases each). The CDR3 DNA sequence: TGCGCCAGCAAGACCGGGGCAAGCTCCTACAATGAGCAGTTCTTC. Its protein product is CASKTGASSYNEQFF.